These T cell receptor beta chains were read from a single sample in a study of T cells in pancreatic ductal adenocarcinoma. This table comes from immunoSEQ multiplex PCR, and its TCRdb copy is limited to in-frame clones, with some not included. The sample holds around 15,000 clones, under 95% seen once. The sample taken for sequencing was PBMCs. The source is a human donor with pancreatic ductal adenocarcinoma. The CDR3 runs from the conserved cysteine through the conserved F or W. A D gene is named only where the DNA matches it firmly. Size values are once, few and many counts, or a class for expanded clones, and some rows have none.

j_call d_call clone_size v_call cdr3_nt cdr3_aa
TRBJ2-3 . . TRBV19 TGTGCCAGTAGTTCGAGACAGGGAGGAACAGATACGCAGTATTTT CASSSRQGGTDTQYF
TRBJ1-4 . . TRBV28 TGTGCCAGCAAGTGGGGGGGCGCAGGTGAAAAACTGTTTTTT CASKWGGAGEKLFF
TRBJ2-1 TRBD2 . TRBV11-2 TGTGCCAGCAGCTTAGATCCGGGGACTAGCGGGAGGGCCGAGAATGAGCAGTTCTTC CASSLDPGTSGRAENEQFF
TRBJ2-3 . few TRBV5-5 TGTGCCAGCAGCTTGGCCGGCACAGATACGCAGTATTTT CASSLAGTDTQYF
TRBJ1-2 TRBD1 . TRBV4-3 TGCGCCAGCAGCCTTCTCATGGGACAGGGTCTTTTAGGCTACACCTTC CASSLLMGQGLLGYTF
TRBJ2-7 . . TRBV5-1 TGCGCCAGCAGCTTGGCCGGAGGGTACGGCTACGAGCAGTACTTC CASSLAGGYGYEQYF
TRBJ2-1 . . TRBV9 TGTGCCAGCAGCCTTTTCCTACGAGACAATGAGCAGTTCTTC CASSLFLRDNEQFF
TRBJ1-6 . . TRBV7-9 TGTGCCAGCAGCTTAGCGCCAACAAGCTCCTATAATTCACCCCTCCACTTT CASSLAPTSSYNSPLHF
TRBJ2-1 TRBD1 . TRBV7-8 TGTGCCAGCAGCCAGGCCATACAGGGGGCGCCTTACAATGAGCAGTTCTTC CASSQAIQGAPYNEQFF
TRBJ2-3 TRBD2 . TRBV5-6 TGTGCCAGCAGCTTTCCTTTCTCAGCGGGGCCTAGCACAGATACGCAGTATTTT CASSFPFSAGPSTDTQYF
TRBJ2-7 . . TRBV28 TGTGCCAGCAGCCGAGACTACGAGCAGTACTTC CASSRDYEQYF
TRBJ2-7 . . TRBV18 TGTGCCAGCTCACCACGGAGCTCCTACGAGCAGTACTTC CASSPRSSYEQYF
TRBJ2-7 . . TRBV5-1 TGCGCCAGCAGCTTGGCCGACAGGACCTCCTACGAGCAGTACTTC CASSLADRTSYEQYF
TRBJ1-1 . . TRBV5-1 TGCGCCAGCAGCTTCTCGAACACTGAAGCTTTCTTT CASSFSNTEAFF
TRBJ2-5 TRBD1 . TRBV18 TGTGCCAGCTCTTCGGACAGGGCGAGACAAGAGACCCAGTACTTC CASSSDRARQETQYF
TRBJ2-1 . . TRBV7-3 TGTGCCAGCAGCTTAATCTTTTCGCCAGGGGCAAGCTCCTACAATGAGCAGTTCTTC CASSLIFSPGASSYNEQFF
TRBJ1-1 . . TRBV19 TGTGCCAGTAGTATTGGGGGGGCAACGGTTATGGAAGCTTTCTTT CASSIGGATVMEAFF
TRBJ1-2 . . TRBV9 TGTGCCAGCAGCGTAGACAGGGACGGGGGGTATAAGGGCTACACCTTC CASSVDRDGGYKGYTF
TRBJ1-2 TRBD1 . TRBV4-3 TGCGCCAGCAGCCAAGACAGGACAGGGGGCCACTATGGCTACACCTTC CASSQDRTGGHYGYTF
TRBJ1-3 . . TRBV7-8 TGTGCCAGCAGCTTAGCGCAGGGACGCTCTGGAAACACCATATATTTT CASSLAQGRSGNTIYF
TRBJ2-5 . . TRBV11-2 TGTGCCAGCAGTTCGCCCCGGGGGTGGGGGACCCAGTACTTC CASSSPRGWGTQYF
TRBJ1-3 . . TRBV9 TGTGCCAGCAGCCCTCATTTGGGGGGGAGCTCTGGAAACACCATATATTTT CASSPHLGGSSGNTIYF
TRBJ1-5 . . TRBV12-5 TGTGCTAGTGGTGGACAGCCAAATCAGCCCCAGCATTTT CASGGQPNQPQHF
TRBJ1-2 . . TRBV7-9 TGTGCCAGCAGCTTAGCGCAGGGGAACTATGGCTACACCTTC CASSLAQGNYGYTF
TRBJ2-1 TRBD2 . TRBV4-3 TGCGCCAGCAGCCAAGATCCCGGGACTAGCGGGATTGCCAGCTCCTACAATGAGCAGTTCTTC CASSQDPGTSGIASSYNEQFF
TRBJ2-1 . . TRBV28 TGTGCCAGCAGTCTACAGGGAGATGAGCAGTTCTTC CASSLQGDEQFF